The 15 T cell receptor beta chains presented below share a single source sample, sequenced in a study of T cell changes during pregnancy in multiple sclerosis. Assay: immunoSEQ multiplex PCR; the TCRdb copy retains only in-frame clones and omits some. Here the sample spans roughly 38,000 clones, about nine tenths being singletons. The sample here was peripheral blood, taken in the third trimester of pregnancy. The receptors derive from a female donor in good health, enrolled as a control in a pregnancy study.

The chain is built from TRBV7-9 and TRBJ2-3; D may be TRBD2 (6 bases). CDR1 and CDR2 (germline): SEHNR, FQNEAQ (reference sequence). The CDR3 spans 14 residues. Trimming shortened V by 6 bases and J by 2 bases, and 12 bases separated the two germline ends. The CDR3 region is CASSLGDSTDTQYF. Here the CDR3 DNA reads TGTGCCAGCAGTTTGGGGGACTCCACAGATACGCAGTATTTT.

The chain employs TRBV9 and TRBJ2-5, with 10 bases lining up with TRBD2. The CDR3 is 16 amino acids. The V gene's germline CDR1 is SGDLS and CDR2 YYNGEE. J was trimmed by 3 bases and V by 0 bases; bases with no gene match: 5. The CDR3 region has the DNA TGTGCCAGCAGCGTAGCAGTACTAGCGGGAAAAGAGACCCAGTACTTC. Its translation: CASSVAVLAGKETQYF.

The chain employs TRBV19 and TRBJ2-5; 7 positions match TRBD1. The CDR3 spans 13 residues. V was clipped by 6 bases and J by 4 bases; unmatched bases: 5. Germline V gives CDR1 LNHDA, CDR2 SQIVND (reference sequence). CDR3 sequence (DNA): TGTGCCAGTAGCAAGAACAGGGGAGAGACCCAGTACTTC. This encodes CASSKNRGETQYF.

This chain uses TRBV25-1 with TRBJ2-3; 9 bases fit TRBD2. The CDR3 is 16 amino acids. The V segment lost 1 base and the J segment 4 bases; nucleotides outside the gene matches: 6. Germline V gene data show CDR1 as MGHDK and CDR2 as SYGVNS. CDR3 DNA: TGTGCCAGCAGTGAATCTCTAGCGGGGATATCAGATACGCAGTATTTT. This encodes CASSESLAGISDTQYF. Based on the CDR3 plus reference TRBV25-1 and TRBJ2-3, the full variable domain is EADIYQTPRYLVIGTGKKITLECSQTMGHDKMYWYQQDPGMELHLIHYSYGVNSTEKGDLSSESTVSRIRTEHFPLTLESARPSHTSQYLCASSESLAGISDTQYFGPGTRLTVL.

The chain recombines TRBV6-5 with TRBJ1-3; D may be TRBD1 (5 bases). Germline loops: CDR1 MNHEY, CDR2 SVGAGI. V dropped 6 bases and J dropped 0 bases, with 12 bases sitting between them. The CDR3 extends over 15 amino acids. The CDR3: CASSRQLLSGNTIYF. For the CDR3, the DNA is TGTGCCAGCAGCCGACAGCTTCTCTCTGGAAACACCATATATTTT.

The J gene is TRBJ2-2, the V gene TRBV5-4, with 10 bases lining up with TRBD1. The CDR3 contains 17 residues. CDR1 SGHNT and CDR2 YYREEE come from the germline V gene (reference sequence). The trim removed 3 bases at V and 6 bases at J, leaving 11 bases unmatched. CDR3 sequence: CASSWDRGSLGAGELFF. For the CDR3, the DNA is TGTGCCAGCAGCTGGGACAGGGGCAGTTTGGGTGCCGGGGAGCTGTTTTTT.

The V and J genes are TRBV5-8 and TRBJ2-7; D is uncertain. CDR1 SGHTS and CDR2 YDEGEE come from the germline V gene. This CDR3 comprises 14 residues. V dropped 3 bases and J dropped 2 bases, with 12 bases sitting between them. The CDR3 coding sequence is TGTGCCAGCAGCTCCTTCTACCTCACCTACGAGCAGTACTTC. Protein: CASSSFYLTYEQYF.

The rearrangement links TRBV9 to TRBJ2-6; TRBD1 is a possible D gene (6 bases). Germline lookup yields CDR1 SGDLS and CDR2 YYNGEE. This CDR3 region has 14 residues. Between the trimmed V and J ends, which lost 6 bases and 6 bases, there was a span of 13 bases. The CDR3 here is CASKQGEKANVLTF. The CDR3 coding sequence is TGTGCCAGCAAACAGGGAGAGAAGGCCAACGTCCTGACTTTC.

The V call is TRBV18, the J call TRBJ2-7; TRBD1 aligns across 8 bases. This CDR3 contains 14 residues. CDR1 and CDR2 from the germline V gene are KGHSH and LQKENI. Trimming at V came to 5 bases and at J to 4 bases, leaving 7 bases not matched to a gene. The chain's CDR3 is CASSFDRGRYEQYF. The CDR3 nucleotides read TGTGCCAGCTCATTCGACAGGGGTAGGTACGAGCAGTACTTC. Looking up the rest from reference TRBV18 and TRBJ2-7 gives the full variable domain: NAGVMQNPRHLVRRRGQEARLRCSPMKGHSHVYWYRQLPEEGLKFMVYLQKENIIDESGMPKERFSAEFPKEGPSILRIQQVVRGDSAAYFCASSFDRGRYEQYFGPGTRLTVT.

The genes are TRBV19 and TRBJ1-5; a weak D match, TRBD1 (5 bases). Trimming stripped 1 base from V and 5 bases from J, with 9 bases between. Per germline, CDR1 LNHDA and CDR2 SQIVND (reference sequence). The CDR3 extends over 14 amino acids. CDR3 sequence reads: CASSIGRVHQPQHF. CDR3 nucleotides: TGTGCCAGTAGTATAGGCAGGGTCCATCAGCCCCAGCATTTT. The variable domain in full, completed from reference TRBV19 and TRBJ1-5, reads DGGITQSPKYLFRKEGQNVTLSCEQNLNHDAMYWYRQDPGQGLRLIYYSQIVNDFQKGDIAEGYSVSREKKESFPLTVTSAQKNPTAFYLCASSIGRVHQPQHFGDGTRLSIL.

This clone was found once. The rearrangement uses TRBV23-1 and TRBJ1-4, with TRBD1 as a possible D gene (6 bases). TRBV23-1 is an open reading frame, and its role is uncertain. The germline V and J ends were trimmed by 8 bases and 0 bases, with 10 bases remaining between them. The CDR3 covers 14 residues. The CDR3 loop reads CASGGAATNEKLFF. Written as DNA, the CDR3 is TGCGCCAGCGGGGGGGCAGCAACTAATGAAAAACTGTTTTTT.

The chain is built from TRBV18 and TRBJ1-1, with D perhaps TRBD1 (6 bases). The V gene lost 4 bases and the J gene lost 4 bases, with 16 bases spanning the gap. The CDR3 extends over 15 amino acids. Germline V gene data show CDR1 as KGHSH and CDR2 as LQKENI. CDR3 region: CASSRGTPDVTEAFF. DNA of the CDR3: TGTGCCAGCTCACGAGGGACACCAGACGTCACTGAAGCTTTCTTT.

The genes are TRBV6-1 and TRBJ2-2; 9 nucleotides align to TRBD2. This CDR3 contains 16 residues. Trimming cost V 4 bases and J 1 base; bases outside gene matches: 4. Germline V CDR1 and CDR2: MNHNS, SASEGT. DNA for the CDR3: TGTGCCAGCAGTGCCCTTAGCGGGGGGAACACCGGGGAGCTGTTTTTT. Protein: CASSALSGGNTGELFF.

The chain combines TRBV6-1 with TRBJ1-4, with a possible D match to TRBD1 (6 bases). Per the germline V gene, CDR1 is MNHNS and CDR2 is SASEGT. With 6 bases removed from V and 4 bases from J, the gap between germline ends came to 12 bases. The length of the CDR3 is 14 residues. The CDR3 coding sequence is TGTGCCAGCAGGGACAGCGGTCTTAATGAAAAACTGTTTTTT. Amino acids: CASRDSGLNEKLFF.

The V and J genes are TRBV4-3 and TRBJ2-5; no clear D gene. The CDR3 runs 15 residues. V lost 0 bases and J 5 bases, leaving 13 bases between the germline ends. Germline V gene data show CDR1 as LGHNA and CDR2 as YSLEER. CDR3 in amino acids: CASSQERQRRETQYF. CDR3 DNA sequence: TGCGCCAGCAGCCAAGAGAGGCAAAGGCGCGAGACCCAGTACTTC.